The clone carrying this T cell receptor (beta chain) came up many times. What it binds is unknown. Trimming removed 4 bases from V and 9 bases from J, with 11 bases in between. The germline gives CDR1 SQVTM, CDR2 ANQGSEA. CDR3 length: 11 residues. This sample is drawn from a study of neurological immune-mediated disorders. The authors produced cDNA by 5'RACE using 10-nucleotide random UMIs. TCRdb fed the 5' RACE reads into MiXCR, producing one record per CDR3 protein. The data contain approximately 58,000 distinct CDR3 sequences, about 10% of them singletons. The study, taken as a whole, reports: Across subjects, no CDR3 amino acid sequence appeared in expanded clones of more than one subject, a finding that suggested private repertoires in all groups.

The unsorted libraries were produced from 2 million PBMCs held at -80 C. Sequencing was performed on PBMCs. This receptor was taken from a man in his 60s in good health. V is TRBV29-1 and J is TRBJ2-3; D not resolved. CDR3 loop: CSVVWIGTQYF. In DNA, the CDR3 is TGCAGCGTTGTGTGGATAGGAACGCAGTATTTT.